The clone carrying this TCR beta chain was detected many times. This record belongs to a study of T cells in Graves' hyperthyroidism and ophthalmopathy. The germline V gene has CDR1 SGHRS and CDR2 YFSETQ. J gave up 4 bases and V 1 base, and 8 bases lay outside the gene matches. This CDR3 spans 17 amino acids. Each ophthalmopathy patient scored at least 3 on the Clinical Activity Score and at least 4 on NOSPECS grade, with duration under 3 months. Diagnosing involved the use of clinical symptoms, serum thyroxine and TRAb, thyroid ultrasound and orbital computed tomography. Authors of the study amplified TCR beta CDR3 regions from RNA transcripts. HTBI primers drove first-round RT-PCR of the TCR CDR3. TCRdb ran MiXCR on the multiplex PCR reads and lists one entry per CDR3 protein. The sample has around 350,000 distinct CDR3 sequences, roughly 15% seen once.

Material: blood. The sequence was obtained from a woman between 55 and 75 years old with Graves' ophthalmopathy. The V call is TRBV5-1, the J call TRBJ2-3, with 11 bases that match TRBD2. CDR3 region: CASSLTLAGGPPDTQYF. Written as DNA, the CDR3 is TGCGCCAGCAGCTTGACCCTAGCGGGAGGCCCGCCAGATACGCAGTATTTT.